Listed here are 7 T cell receptor beta chains from one sample, sequenced in a study of T cell responses to AZD1222 COVID-19 vaccine. Generated by immunoSEQ multiplex PCR, the TCRdb table keeps only in-frame clones and is missing some. The sample shows approximately 100,000 clones, about 88% of them seen only once. The input for sequencing was peripheral blood, taken on day 0 of AZD1222 vaccination. These receptor sequences come from an adult in good health.

This sequence joins TRBV13 and TRBJ1-1, with D possibly being TRBD1 (5 bases). CDR1 PRHDT and CDR2 FYEKMQ come from the germline V gene (reference sequence). The CDR3 totals 14 residues. Trimming stripped 0 bases from V and 0 bases from J, with 5 bases between. CDR3 residues: CASSLGDMNTEAFF. In nucleotides, the CDR3 is TGTGCCAGCAGCTTAGGGGACATGAACACTGAAGCTTTCTTT.

The gene calls are TRBV7-2 and TRBJ1-2; no definite D call. The CDR3 spans 15 residues. Germline V gene lookup returns CDR1 SGHTA and CDR2 FQGNSA. Trimming cost V 4 bases and J 8 bases, with 20 bases left between them. The CDR3 spells CASSSTATPPGGYTF. CDR3 coding DNA: TGTGCCAGCAGCTCCACAGCTACCCCCCCGGGGGGCTACACCTTC.

The J gene is TRBJ1-1, the V gene TRBV7-2; D gene unclear. V gave up 1 base and J gave up 4 bases, with 10 bases separating them. This CDR3 has 14 residues. From germline, CDR1 is SGHTA and CDR2 FQGNSA. Written as DNA, the CDR3 is TGTGCCAGCAGCTTAGTAGGGAGGAGCACTGAAGCTTTCTTT. This translates into CASSLVGRSTEAFF.

J is TRBJ1-2 and V is TRBV5-5; D unclear. Germline-derived CDR1 and CDR2 are SGHKS and YYEKEE (reference sequence). V was clipped by 4 bases and J by 1 base, with 11 bases between them. This CDR3 is built from 14 residues. The CDR3 spells CASSILPNNYGYTF. The CDR3 DNA reads as TGTGCCAGCAGCATTCTGCCCAATAACTATGGCTACACCTTC. The whole variable domain, filled in from reference TRBV5-5 and TRBJ1-2, reads DAGVTQSPTHLIKTRGQQVTLRCSPISGHKSVSWYQQVLGQGPQFIFQYYEKEERGRGNFPDRFSARQFPNYSSELNVNALLLGDSALYLCASSILPNNYGYTFGSGTRLTVV.

The CDR3 spells CASSTPGTGHHGYTF. The DNA of the CDR3 is TGTGCCAGCAGCACCCCCGGGACAGGGCATCATGGCTACACCTTC. The J gene is TRBJ1-2, the V gene TRBV9; 9 nucleotides align to TRBD1. Looked up from germline, CDR1 is SGDLS and CDR2 is YYNGEE. The CDR3 runs to 15 residues. The V segment lost 4 bases and the J segment 6 bases; nucleotides outside the gene matches: 10.

The rearrangement uses TRBV19 and TRBJ2-3; the match to TRBD1 covers 9 bases. Germline V lookup: CDR1 LNHDA, CDR2 SQIVND (reference sequence). V trimming: 9 bases; J trimming: 0 bases; junction bases outside the gene matches: 4. CDR3 length: 14 amino acids. The CDR3 sequence is CASGGQGSTDTQYF. The DNA of the CDR3 is TGTGCCAGCGGGGGACAGGGTAGCACAGATACGCAGTATTTT.

J is TRBJ2-2 and V is TRBV20-1; 7 nucleotides line up with TRBD2. Germline CDR1 and CDR2: DFQATT and SNEGSKA (reference sequence). This CDR3 comprises 15 residues. The J segment lost 0 bases and the V segment lost 3 bases, leaving 4 bases of the junction unmatched. This chain's CDR3 is CSASLGGTNTGELFF. The DNA of the CDR3 is TGCAGTGCTAGTTTGGGGGGGACGAACACCGGGGAGCTGTTTTTT.